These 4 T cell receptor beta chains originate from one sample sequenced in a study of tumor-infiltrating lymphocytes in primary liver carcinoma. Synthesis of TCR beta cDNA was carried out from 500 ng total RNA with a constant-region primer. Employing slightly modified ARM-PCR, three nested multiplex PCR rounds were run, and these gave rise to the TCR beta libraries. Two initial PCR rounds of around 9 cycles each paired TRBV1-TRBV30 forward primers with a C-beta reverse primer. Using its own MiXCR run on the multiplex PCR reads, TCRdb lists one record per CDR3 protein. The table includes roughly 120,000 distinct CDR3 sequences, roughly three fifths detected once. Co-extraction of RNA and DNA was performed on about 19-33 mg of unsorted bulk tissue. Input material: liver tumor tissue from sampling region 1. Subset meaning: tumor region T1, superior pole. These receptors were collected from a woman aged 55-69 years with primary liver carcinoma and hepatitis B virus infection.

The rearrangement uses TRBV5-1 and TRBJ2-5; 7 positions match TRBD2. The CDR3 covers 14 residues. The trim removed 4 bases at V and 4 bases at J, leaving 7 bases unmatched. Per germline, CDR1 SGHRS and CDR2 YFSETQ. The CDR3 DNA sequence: TGCGCCAGCAGCGCCGCGGGAGATAGAGAGACCCAGTACTTC. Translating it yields CASSAAGDRETQYF. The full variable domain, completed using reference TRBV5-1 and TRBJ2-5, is KAGVTQTPRYLIKTRGQQVTLSCSPISGHRSVSWYQQTPGQGLQFLFEYFSETQRNKGNFPGRFSGRQFSNSRSEMNVSTLELGDSALYLCASSAAGDRETQYFGPGTRLLVL.

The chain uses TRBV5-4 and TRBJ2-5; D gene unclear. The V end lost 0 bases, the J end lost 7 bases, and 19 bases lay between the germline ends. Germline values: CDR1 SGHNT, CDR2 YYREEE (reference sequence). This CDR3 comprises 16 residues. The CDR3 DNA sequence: TGTGCCAGCAGCTTGGGAGCAGCTGAGGCGGTGCGGACCCAGTACTTC. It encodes CASSLGAAEAVRTQYF. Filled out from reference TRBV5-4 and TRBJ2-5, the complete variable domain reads ETGVTQSPTHLIKTRGQQVTLRCSSQSGHNTVSWYQQALGQGPQFIFQYYREEENGRGNFPPRFSGLQFPNYSSELNVNALELDDSALYLCASSLGAAEAVRTQYFGPGTRLLVL.

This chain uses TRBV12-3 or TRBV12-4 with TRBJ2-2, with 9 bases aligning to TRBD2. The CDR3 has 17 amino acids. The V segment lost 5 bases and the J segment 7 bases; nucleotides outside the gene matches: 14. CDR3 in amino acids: CASSLGLARAAGGELFF. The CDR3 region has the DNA TGTGCCAGCAGTCTTGGACTAGCGAGGGCCGCAGGCGGGGAGCTGTTTTTT.

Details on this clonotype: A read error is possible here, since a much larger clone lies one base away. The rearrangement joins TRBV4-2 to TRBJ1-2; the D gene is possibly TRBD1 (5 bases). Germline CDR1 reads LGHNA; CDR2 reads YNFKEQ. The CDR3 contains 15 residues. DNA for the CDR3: TGTGCCAACAGCCAAGGAGAGACAGCCAACTATGGCTACACCTTC. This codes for CANSQGETANYGYTF.